This TCR beta chain appears in the sequencing data of a study of spatial heterogeneity in lung cancer (dated by TCRdb to the late 2010s). As for the study more broadly: Beta-chain transcripts were consistently detected in greater numbers than alpha-chain transcripts, which likely reflects a higher abundance of beta-chain transcripts. In tumor regions, TCR transcript counts showed a strong correlation with a T cell transcriptional module score derived from matched bulk RNA-seq. In the raw uncorrected reads, each unique combination of TCR and UMI appeared on average more than ten times. In non-small cell lung cancer, the study quantitatively compared TCR alpha and beta repertoires across several tumor regions, matched nontumor lung, and blood. Nonsynonymous mutation counts, determined by whole-exome sequencing of tumor tissue, were related to TCR repertoire features. Both alpha and beta chains were TCR-sequenced in samples taken at surgery, namely 220 tumor regions, approximately 63 matched nontumor lung samples and about 54 PBMC samples.

The protocol used for the library was 5' RACE. Instrument used: NextSeq 500. The TCR library protocol attached a unique molecular identifier to each TCR cDNA molecule to allow correction of PCR and sequencing errors. The original pipeline was this. TCR identification, UMI-based error correction and CDR3 extraction were performed with Decombinator tools. Expanded TCRs were defined as those above a frequency of 2 per 1,000, corresponding to the top 1% of the tumor frequency distribution. Expanded tumor TCRs were classed as regional if statistically deemed absent (corrected P<0.05) from at least one tumor region, otherwise ubiquitous. Rényi diversity was computed with the R vegan package after subsampling each repertoire 100 times to 5,000 TCRs. CDR3 similarity networks were constructed using string-kernel similarity of amino acid triplets, with links drawn between CDR3s whose pairwise similarity was above 0.82. TCRdb redid the processing of the public reads, applying fastp at Q25 and MiXCR, and retained in-frame beta chains. Rows are unified per CDR3 protein, each entry keeping the most common DNA and genes. The V and J calls and clone size are TCRdb's, not the authors'. The sample includes some 18,000 distinct CDR3 sequences, with 7.5% observed a single time. Roughly 23% of the sample belongs to the ten largest clones.

This clonotype is labeled medium-sized (0.01 to 0.1%). Its antigen is currently not known. Within one base of it there is no much larger clone, and no base qualities were kept. The paper's findings and limits, for the study overall: TCR-seq coverage of tumor T cells was estimated at only approximately 7% for alpha chains and around 14% for beta chains. The number of expanded intratumoral alpha and beta TCRs correlated with the tumor nonsynonymous mutation count. Additional single-cell paired TCR alpha and beta sequencing was considered necessary to confirm, at a functional level, the hypothesis that regional TCRs recognize regional mutations. Counts of ubiquitous and regional expanded TCRs were found to correlate with counts of ubiquitous and regional nonsynonymous mutations, respectively.

In the paper's terms, the time point label means: sample taken at primary tumor resection. Samples were obtained from fewer than 80 patients with early-stage, untreated non-small cell lung cancer from the lung TRACERx cohort. Whole RNA extracted from tumor and nontumor lung tissue, or from cryopreserved PBMC samples, was used for TCR sequencing without cell sorting. Only patients for whom sufficient RNA was available from at least two tumor regions were selected for TCR sequencing. Before being selected, tumor and adjacent nontumor lung specimens were reviewed by a lung pathologist. Trimming leaves V shorter by 4 bases and J shorter by 4 bases, with the junction holding 4 bases beyond the gene matches. CDR1 and CDR2, per the germline V gene (reference sequence), are SEHNR and FQNEAQ. From its cysteine to its phenylalanine, the CDR3 spans 15 amino acids. Only CDR3 DNA remains: 45 bases, in frame from the first base.

The sequence was collected from a male donor with early-stage non-small cell lung cancer. The sequenced sample was lung tumor tissue, obtained at surgery. The V and J segments used are TRBV7-9 and TRBJ2-1; TRBD1 matches 10 bases in the middle. The CDR3 has the sequence CASSSGQGRYNEQFF. The DNA reads as follows: TGTGCCAGCAGCTCGGGACAGGGGAGGTACAATGAGCAGTTCTTC.